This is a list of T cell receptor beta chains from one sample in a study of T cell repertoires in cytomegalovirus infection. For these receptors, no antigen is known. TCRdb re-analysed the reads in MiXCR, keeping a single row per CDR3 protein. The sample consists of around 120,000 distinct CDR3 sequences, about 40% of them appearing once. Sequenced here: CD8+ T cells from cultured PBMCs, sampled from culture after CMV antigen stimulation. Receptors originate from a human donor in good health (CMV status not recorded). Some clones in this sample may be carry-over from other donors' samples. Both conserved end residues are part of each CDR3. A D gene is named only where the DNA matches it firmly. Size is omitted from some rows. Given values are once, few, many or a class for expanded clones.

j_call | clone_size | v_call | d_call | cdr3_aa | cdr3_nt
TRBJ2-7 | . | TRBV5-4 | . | CASGTGIATYEQYF | TGTGCCAGCGGAACAGGGATTGCGACCTACGAGCAGTACTTC
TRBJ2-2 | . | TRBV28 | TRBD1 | CASTRGRTGELFF | TGTGCCAGCACCAGGGGGCGGACCGGGGAGCTGTTTTTT
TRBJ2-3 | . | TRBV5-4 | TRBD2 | CASSLGVRRGGLDTQYF | TGTGCCAGCAGCTTGGGTGTCAGGCGGGGGGGCCTAGATACGCAGTATTTT
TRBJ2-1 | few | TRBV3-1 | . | CASSQDMGQYNEQFF | TGTGCCAGCAGCCAAGATATGGGCCAGTACAATGAGCAGTTCTTC
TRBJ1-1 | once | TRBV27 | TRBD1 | CASSSPGQGNTEAFF | TGTGCCAGCAGTTCTCCGGGACAGGGGAACACTGAAGCTTTCTTT
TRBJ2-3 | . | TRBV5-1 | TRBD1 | CASSLEGAPDTQYF | TGCGCCAGCAGCTTGGAGGGGGCCCCAGATACGCAGTATTTT
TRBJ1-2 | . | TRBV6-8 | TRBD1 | CASSSSWTGSGYGYTF | TGTGCCAGCAGTTCCTCATGGACAGGGAGTGGGTATGGCTACACCTTC
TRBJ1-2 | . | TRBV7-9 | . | CASSLASGANYGYTF | TGTGCCAGCAGCTTAGCGTCAGGAGCTAACTATGGCTACACCTTC
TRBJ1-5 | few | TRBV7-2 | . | CASSWAPTEDQPQHF | TGTGCCAGCAGCTGGGCACCGACGGAAGATCAGCCCCAGCATTTT
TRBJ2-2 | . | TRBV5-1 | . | CASSLVQGLAGELFF | TGCGCCAGCAGCTTGGTACAGGGTCTGGCCGGGGAGCTGTTTTTT
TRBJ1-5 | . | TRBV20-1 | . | CSARGGDVGNQPQHF | TGCAGTGCTAGAGGTGGGGACGTAGGCAATCAGCCCCAGCATTTT
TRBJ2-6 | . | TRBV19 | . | CASSSQGVSGANVLTF | TGTGCCAGTAGTAGTCAGGGTGTCTCTGGGGCCAACGTCCTGACTTTC
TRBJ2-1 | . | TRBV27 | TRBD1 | CASSPTPGQGYNEQFF | TGTGCCAGCAGTCCAACCCCGGGACAGGGCTACAATGAGCAGTTCTTC
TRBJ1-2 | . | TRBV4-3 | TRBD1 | CASSHRDRSMNYGYTF | TGCGCCAGCAGCCACCGGGACAGATCTATGAACTATGGCTACACCTTC
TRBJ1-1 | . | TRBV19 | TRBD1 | CASSTRSGQTNTEAFF | TGTGCCAGTAGTACCAGATCGGGACAGACGAACACTGAAGCTTTCTTT
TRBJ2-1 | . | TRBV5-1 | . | CASSLLWDAIAGERNEQFF | TGCGCCAGCAGCTTGCTCTGGGACGCTATTGCCGGGGAGCGCAATGAGCAGTTCTTC
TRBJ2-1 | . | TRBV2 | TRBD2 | CASSEPAGEQFF | TGTGCCAGCAGTGAACCAGCGGGGGAGCAGTTCTTC
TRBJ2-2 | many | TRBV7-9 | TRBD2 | CASSNALAGGPLTGELFF | TGTGCCAGCAGCAACGCGCTAGCGGGGGGGCCGTTGACCGGGGAGCTGTTTTTT
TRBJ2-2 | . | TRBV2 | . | CASSEMGASGELFF | TGTGCCAGCAGTGAAATGGGGGCTTCCGGGGAGCTGTTTTTT
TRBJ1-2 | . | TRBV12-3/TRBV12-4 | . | CASSLSADGYTF | TGTGCCAGCAGTTTAAGTGCAGATGGCTACACCTTC
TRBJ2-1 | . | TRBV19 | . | CASTRSSSYNEQFF | TGTGCCAGTACGCGTTCTAGCTCCTACAATGAGCAGTTCTTC
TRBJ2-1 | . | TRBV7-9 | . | CASSPWGGADVEQFF | TGTGCCAGCAGCCCGTGGGGGGGGGCGGACGTTGAGCAGTTCTTC
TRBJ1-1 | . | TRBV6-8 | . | CASSYSMMETEAFF | TGTGCCAGCAGTTACTCGATGATGGAGACTGAAGCTTTCTTT
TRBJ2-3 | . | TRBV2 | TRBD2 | CASSAPGLAIGKDTQYF | TGTGCCAGCAGTGCCCCGGGACTAGCGATCGGCAAAGATACGCAGTATTTT
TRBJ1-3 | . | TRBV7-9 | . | CASSFTAESVSGNTIYF | TGTGCCAGCAGCTTCACAGCCGAATCCGTCTCTGGAAACACCATATATTTT
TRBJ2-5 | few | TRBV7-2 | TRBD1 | CASSLDQGQGRETQYF | TGTGCCAGCAGCTTAGACCAGGGACAGGGGCGAGAGACCCAGTACTTC
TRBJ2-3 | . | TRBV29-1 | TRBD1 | CSVGGQGFLDTQYF | TGCAGCGTTGGTGGACAGGGTTTTTTGGATACGCAGTATTTT
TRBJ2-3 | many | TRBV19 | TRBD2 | CASSILAGHADTQYF | TGTGCCAGTAGTATATTAGCGGGGCACGCAGATACGCAGTATTTT
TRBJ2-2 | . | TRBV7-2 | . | CASSLPGNTGELFF | TGTGCCAGCAGCTTACCAGGAAACACCGGGGAGCTGTTTTTT